Below, one T cell receptor beta chain is given with its context. The target antigen is unknown. The ends were cut back, 4 bases at V and 0 bases at J, with 9 bases in the middle. In germline, CDR1 is LNHDA, CDR2 SQIVND (reference sequence). This CDR3 contains 14 residues. The source of the sample is a study of cytomegalovirus exposure and HLA in healthy donors. General study results and limits: Among TCR beta chains of equal frequency, HLA-associated ones were more clonally expanded in a later analysis. As confirmed in vitro, three CMV-associated chains were specific for CMV antigens.

Both 60 Vbeta primers and 13 Jbeta primers went into the PCR. Measured with immunoSEQ multiplex PCR; TCRdb has only the in-frame clones, and not every one. The sample has about 160,000 clones; roughly 80% are singletons. Sequencing was done on a sample of PBMCs. The rearrangement joins TRBV19 to TRBJ1-2; D gene uncertain. The sequence derives from a man between 18 and 29 years old in good health and CMV-seronegative. CDR3 nucleotides: TGTGCCAGTAGTAGAGGGTGGGCTAACTATGGCTACACCTTC. It yields the protein CASSRGWANYGYTF.